This TCR beta chain was recovered during a study of T cell clones after liver transplantation (dated by TCRdb to the late 2010s). Study-wide context: The samples were obtained from ITN030ST, a randomized trial that attempted immunosuppression withdrawal within 2 years after liver transplantation. No induction therapy was given to the subjects, and standard immunosuppression was administered until randomization at 12-24 months post-transplant. Blood samples were collected pre-transplant, pre-randomization before withdrawal, and post-randomization after either complete withdrawal or failed withdrawal. Third party-reactive TCRbeta sequences from pre-transplant MLRs were also identified as an antigen-independent comparator for donor-reactive sequences. To count as tolerant, a recipient had to stay completely off immunosuppression for at least one year without liver enzymes climbing beyond twice the upper limit of normal. Three of the eight recipients were HCV-positive; the others were transplanted for non-autoimmune, non-viral indications. Donor-reactive T cell clones were identified by TCRbeta sequencing following a pre-transplant mixed lymphocyte reaction and were subsequently tracked in post-transplant blood. Of the 8 liver transplant recipients making up the studied cohort, 3 were classified as tolerant and 5 as non-tolerant.

In regard to this clone: The antigen it recognizes is unknown. Base qualities are not recorded, but no much larger clone differs from it by a single base.

High-throughput TCRbeta CDR3 sequencing of frozen genomic DNA was performed by immunoSEQ, including PCR amplification, mapping, bias correction and internal controls. From the authors' description of their analysis: Only productive rearrangements were retained, with each unique TCRbeta sequence defined by its CDR3 nucleotide sequence together with its V and J gene. For classification of a sequence as donor-reactive, at least 5-fold expansion in CFSE-low cells relative to unstimulated pre-transplant cells and a frequency of at least 0.01% were required. Per-subject minimum frequency thresholds, based on the lowest-template unstimulated sample, ensured at least 90% detection power. Jensen-Shannon divergence between the top 1000 TCRbeta sequences post-transplant and pre-transplant was used to measure repertoire turnover. Two-sided Fisher's exact tests were used to test for changes in the detection of donor-reactive sequences. TCRdb limited this immuneACCESS table to in-frame rearrangements with V and J called. A share of clones is missing; checked studies link under half to unresolved V genes, and the rest is unexplained. Clone size and V and J calls were adopted from that table, with D and trimming inferred from the DNA. This sample lists roughly 16,000 clones; more than 75% were detected once. The ten largest clones take up about a third of the sample.

Broader findings and caveats from the paper: Conclusions were preliminary, limited by small, heterogeneous patient numbers and non-standardized post-transplant time points. Because no allograft tissue specimens were available, donor-reactive T cells may have migrated into the graft instead of being deleted. Donor-reactive sequences declined more than third party-reactive ones, suggesting partial antigen-specific deletion unrelated to withdrawal success. In 5 of 8 subjects, regardless of tolerance or HCV status, circulating donor-reactive CD4 TCRbeta sequences dropped significantly post-transplant. When repertoire turnover was accounted for, significantly reduced detection of donor-reactive sequences was found in 7 of 8 subjects for CD4 and in 8 of 8 subjects for CD8. In two subjects, low numbers of available donor cells limited the measurable donor-reactive repertoire.

Unstimulated PBMCs, after thawing, were stained for CD3, CD4 and CD8 and then FACS-sorted into CD3+CD4+ and CD3+CD8+ populations. Each of the 8 studied subjects was randomized to immunosuppression withdrawal. Genomic DNA was isolated with the Qiagen DNeasy Blood and Tissue Kit. The clonotype was recovered from a human patient who received a liver transplant. After a transplant, some of the T cells may come from the graft donor. The sequences come from CD8+ T cells from blood, collected about 50 months after liver transplant.

The CDR3 is CASSLVYRGYNSPLHF. The bases read TGTGCCAGCAGCTTAGTATACAGGGGTTACAATTCACCCCTCCACTTT. The rearrangement combines TRBV21-1 with TRBJ1-6; the table calls TRBD1, which could not be checked here. TRBV21-1 is reported as a pseudogene. Taken from cysteine to phenylalanine, the CDR3 has 16 residues. Only the CDR3 DNA stays, 48 bases, in frame from base 1.